These 26 T cell receptor beta chains were sequenced from one sample in a study of blood T cell repertoires in COVID-19 (dated by TCRdb to 2020 to 2021). The library was obtained by the immunoSEQ multiplex PCR assay. Held by TCRdb, this immuneACCESS table contains in-frame sequences only and omits some clones. Under half of the omission traces to an unresolved V gene where checked; the cause of the rest is unknown. For this sample the table gives about 130,000 clones, of which around 89% were detected only once. 10% to 13% of the sample is taken by the ten largest. The sample consisted of peripheral blood. The receptors come from a man in his fifties with acute or convalescent COVID-19.

The gene calls are TRBV19 and TRBJ1-2, with 8 bases fitting TRBD1. Losses at the gene ends were 4 bases for V and 4 bases for J; bases not matched to a gene: 8. The CDR3 is 15 amino acids. Germline V gene sequence: CDR1 LNHDA, CDR2 SQIVND (reference sequence). The CDR3 DNA reads as TGTGCCAGTAGTACGAGGACAGGGTCAGGCTATGGCTACACCTTC. Its protein is CASSTRTGSGYGYTF.

This chain joins TRBV4-1 and TRBJ2-5; D is undetermined. V was clipped by 0 bases and J by 4 bases, with 15 bases between them. This CDR3 is built from 16 residues. Looked up from germline, CDR1 is MGHRA and CDR2 is YSYEKL. The CDR3 DNA sequence: TGCGCCAGCAGCCAAGAAATAGCCAGAGCGAGAGAGACCCAGTACTTC. It yields the protein CASSQEIARARETQYF.

The CDR3 nucleotides are TGTGCCACCAGCACACAGGGCTTGAACACTGAAGCTTTCTTT. This codes for CATSTQGLNTEAFF. The chain uses TRBV15 and TRBJ1-1; D might be TRBD1 (6 bases). The germline V gene encodes CDR1 LNHNV and CDR2 YYDKDF (reference sequence). Deletions cut 4 bases from V and 0 bases from J, with 9 bases between. The CDR3 is 14 residues long.

The chain couples TRBV19 to TRBJ2-5; perhaps TRBD2 as D (5 bases). Germline CDR1 reads LNHDA; CDR2 reads SQIVND (reference sequence). With 5 bases removed from V and 4 bases from J, the gap between germline ends came to 14 bases. The CDR3 is 14 residues long. In nucleotides, the CDR3 is TGTGCCAGTAGTCTTTACGGGGTCGGAGAGACCCAGTACTTC. This translates into CASSLYGVGETQYF.

This chain links TRBV6-4 with TRBJ2-1; 8 bases are shared with TRBD2. CDR1 and CDR2 from the germline V gene are MRHNA and SNTAGT. The CDR3 is made up of 15 amino acids. The V gene end was trimmed by 6 bases and the J gene end by 0 bases; junction bases not matched to a gene: 4. This CDR3 reads CASSRLASSYNEQFF. The CDR3 DNA reads TGTGCCAGCAGCAGACTAGCGAGCTCCTACAATGAGCAGTTCTTC.

This clone was recorded only once. The chain employs TRBV27 and TRBJ1-4; D not resolved. The CDR3 consists of 13 residues. The V end lost 5 bases, the J end lost 12 bases, and 16 bases lay between the germline ends. From germline, CDR1 is MNHEY and CDR2 SMNVEV (reference sequence). The CDR3 loop is CASSTPGGTELFF. CDR3 DNA: TGTGCCAGCAGTACTCCAGGTGGTACAGAACTGTTTTTT.

The chain joins TRBV15 to TRBJ1-1; D not resolved. V lost 0 bases, J lost 5 bases, and 10 bases lay in between. Germline-derived CDR1 and CDR2 are LNHNV and YYDKDF (reference sequence). The CDR3 has 14 amino acids. This chain's CDR3 is CATSRDMRDTEAFF. In DNA, the CDR3 is TGTGCCACCAGCAGAGATATGAGGGATACTGAAGCTTTCTTT.

The genes are TRBV7-8 and TRBJ2-3; 11 bases match TRBD2. V trimming: 5 bases; J trimming: 4 bases; junction bases outside the gene matches: 2. Germline V gene lookup returns CDR1 SGHVS and CDR2 FQNEAQ. The CDR3 sequence is 14 residues long. The CDR3 DNA is TGTGCCAGCAGCCGACTAGCGGGGTCAGATACGCAGTATTTT. Translating it yields CASSRLAGSDTQYF.

Only a few counts were recorded for this clone. This rearrangement joins TRBV7-9 to TRBJ1-2; D gene ambiguous. Trimming cost V 3 bases and J 6 bases, with 8 bases left between them. CDR3 size: 12 residues. Germline CDR1 reads SEHNR; CDR2 reads FQNEAQ (reference sequence). CDR3 amino acids: CASSFWADGYTF. The CDR3 nucleotides read TGTGCCAGCAGCTTTTGGGCTGATGGCTACACCTTC.

The chain couples TRBV3-1 (or the pseudogene TRBV3-2) to TRBJ1-3; D is unclear. There are 15 residues in the CDR3. Germline CDR1 is LGHDT and CDR2 is YNNKEL (reference sequence). Trimming removed 4 bases from V and 2 bases from J, with 12 bases in between. The CDR3 bases are TGTGCCAGCAGCCCCCCGGGTTTAGCTGGAAACACCATATATTTT. The encoded protein is CASSPPGLAGNTIYF.

The V gene is TRBV9, the J gene TRBJ2-3, with 16 nucleotides matching TRBD2. The germline CDR1 and CDR2 sequences are SGDLS and YYNGEE. J gave up 3 bases and V 4 bases, and 5 bases lay outside the gene matches. This CDR3 has 17 residues. This CDR3 reads CASSLGLAGGPTDTQYF. CDR3 bases: TGTGCCAGCAGCTTGGGACTAGCGGGAGGGCCAACAGATACGCAGTATTTT.

The rearrangement links TRBV5-8 to TRBJ1-2; D might be TRBD1 (6 bases). Germline CDR1 is SGHTS and CDR2 is YDEGEE. The V and J ends lost 5 bases and 1 base respectively, with 12 bases between them. CDR3 length: 14 residues. CDR3 coding DNA: TGTGCCAGCAGAACCACAGGGATTAACTATGGCTACACCTTC. It specifies CASRTTGINYGYTF.

The genes are TRBV5-5 and TRBJ1-6; 11 bases map to TRBD1. This CDR3 comprises 13 residues. Germline-derived CDR1 and CDR2 are SGHKS and YYEKEE (reference sequence). V gave up 5 bases and J gave up 13 bases; unmatched junction bases: 5. The CDR3 DNA follows: TGTGCCAGCAGGGGGACAGGGGGGGCCCCCCTCCACTTT. Its translation is CASRGTGGAPLHF.

The chain couples TRBV28 to TRBJ1-1; D remains unclear. Per the germline V gene, CDR1 is MDHEN and CDR2 is SYDVKM. V was cut by 8 bases and J by 6 bases, with 10 bases left in between. CDR3 length: 11 amino acids. CDR3 sequence: CASGTLAEAFF. CDR3 coding DNA: TGTGCCAGCGGCACGCTGGCTGAAGCTTTCTTT.

The chain combines TRBV20-1 with TRBJ2-4, with 7 nucleotides matching TRBD1. The V segment lost 3 bases and the J segment 7 bases; nucleotides outside the gene matches: 6. The CDR3 is made up of 13 amino acids. The V gene's germline CDR1 is DFQATT and CDR2 SNEGSKA (reference sequence). The CDR3 DNA follows: TGCAGTGCTAGTAGGGTAGGGGGCAACATTCAGTACTTC. This translates into CSASRVGGNIQYF.

V usage is TRBV27 and J usage is TRBJ2-2; TRBD1 aligns across 7 bases. J lost 5 bases, V lost 6 bases, and 6 bases had no gene match. Germline CDR1 reads MNHEY; CDR2 reads SMNVEV (reference sequence). The CDR3 runs to 14 residues. The CDR3 region is CASRRQGNTGELFF. The CDR3 DNA is TGTGCCAGCAGAAGACAGGGTAATACCGGGGAGCTGTTTTTT.

The rearrangement joins TRBV5-5 to TRBJ2-6, with a tentative D call TRBD2 (7 bases). Between the trimmed V and J ends, which lost 2 bases and 4 bases, there was a span of 10 bases. CDR3 length: 15 amino acids. CDR1 SGHKS and CDR2 YYEKEE come from the germline V gene (reference sequence). The CDR3 sequence is CASSLGGGGANVLTF. The CDR3 bases are TGTGCCAGCAGCTTAGGGGGGGGCGGGGCCAACGTCCTGACTTTC.

In DNA form, the CDR3 reads TGTGCCAGCAGCCGCTCTCCCGGGACTCACACCGGGGAGCTGTTTTTT. As protein: CASSRSPGTHTGELFF. J is TRBJ2-2 and V is TRBV14, with D possibly matching TRBD2 (6 bases). CDR3 length equals 16 residues. Germline V lookup: CDR1 SGHDN, CDR2 FVKESK. Trimming removed 4 bases from V and 3 bases from J, with 15 bases in between.

This chain joins TRBV6-5 and TRBJ1-3; no clear D gene. The CDR3 totals 15 residues. The V and J ends lost 4 bases and 0 bases respectively, with 10 bases between them. Germline-derived CDR1 and CDR2 are MNHEY and SVGAGI. CDR3: CASSWLGNSGNTIYF. As DNA, the CDR3 is TGTGCCAGCAGTTGGCTAGGAAACTCTGGAAACACCATATATTTT.

The chain joins TRBV11-2 to TRBJ1-1; D ambiguous. The V end was cut by 5 bases, the J end by 5 bases, with 9 bases between. The CDR3 totals 12 residues. Germline V CDR1 and CDR2: SGHAT, FQNNGV. The CDR3 here is CASSLSGTEAFF. The CDR3, as DNA: TGTGCCAGCAGCCTGTCAGGAACTGAAGCTTTCTTT. The full variable domain, rest sourced from reference TRBV11-2 and TRBJ1-1, is EAGVAQSPRYKIIEKRQSVAFWCNPISGHATLYWYQQILGQGPKLLIQFQNNGVVDDSQLPKDRFSAERLKGVDSTLKIQPAKLEDSAVYLCASSLSGTEAFFGQGTRLTVV.

With respect to this clone: An end of the junction does not agree with germline; a read error may underlie this. The chain employs TRBV5-1 and TRBJ1-2; TRBD1 is a possible D gene (6 bases). Germline CDR1 SGHRS, CDR2 YFSETQ. This CDR3 has 13 amino acids. CDR3 in amino acids: CASTSGARYDYTF. For the CDR3, the DNA is TGCGCCAGCACCTCAGGGGCCAGATATGACTACACCTTC.

The rearrangement uses TRBV4-1 and TRBJ2-2; maybe TRBD2 (6 bases). Trimming took 3 bases from V and 6 from J, leaving 14 bases between them. Looked up from germline, CDR1 is MGHRA and CDR2 is YSYEKL. The CDR3 runs 15 residues. This chain's CDR3 is CASSHRLDFSGELFF. CDR3 DNA sequence: TGCGCCAGCAGCCATAGACTAGATTTTTCCGGGGAGCTGTTTTTT.

This clone was recorded only once. The rearrangement uses TRBV27 and TRBJ1-1, with D possibly being TRBD1 (6 bases). This CDR3 region has 16 residues. V was pared by 5 bases and J by 0 bases, with 16 bases between. CDR1 and CDR2 from the germline V gene are MNHEY and SMNVEV (reference sequence). In DNA form, the CDR3 reads TGTGCCAGCAGTGCGACAGGAAGTTTACTGAACACTGAAGCTTTCTTT. Translated: CASSATGSLLNTEAFF.

In nucleotides, the CDR3 is TGCGCCAGCAGCCAGGCAGAAGTCTCCTACGAGCAGTACTTC. Its translation: CASSQAEVSYEQYF. The chain is built from TRBV4-1 and TRBJ2-7, with no clear D. The CDR3 is 14 amino acids. The germline V gene has CDR1 MGHRA and CDR2 YSYEKL. Trimming took 3 bases from V and 0 from J, leaving 9 bases between them.

The CDR3 spells CASSLVGQGVNTEAFF. The CDR3, as DNA: TGTGCCAGCAGCTTAGTGGGACAGGGGGTGAACACTGAAGCTTTCTTT. This rearrangement joins TRBV7-9 to TRBJ1-1; 11 bases are a match to TRBD1. There are 16 residues in the CDR3. The V and J ends lost 1 base and 0 bases, in that order; junction bases with no gene match: 1. The germline V gene has CDR1 SEHNR and CDR2 FQNEAQ (reference sequence).

The rearrangement joins TRBV5-1 to TRBJ1-5; 12 bases map to TRBD1. Trimming removed 5 bases from V and 1 base from J; junction bases left unmatched: 4. The CDR3 covers 16 residues. The germline CDR1 and CDR2 sequences are SGHRS and YFSETQ. The CDR3 sequence: CASSAGTGGSNQPQHF. For the CDR3, the DNA is TGCGCCAGCAGTGCGGGGACAGGGGGCAGCAATCAGCCCCAGCATTTT.